This T cell receptor (beta chain) is from a study of blood T cell repertoires in COVID-19. Across the whole study: T cells, B-cell-depleted T cells, or PBMCs provided the cDNA or gDNA that served as material.

Germline CDR1 is SGHRS and CDR2 is YFSETQ. V trimming: 3 bases; J trimming: 3 bases; junction bases outside the gene matches: 11. The CDR3 length is 16 residues. Cohort 3 recovered donors had two negative PCRs, clearance, or symptom resolution. Assay: immunoSEQ multiplex PCR; the TCRdb copy retains only in-frame clones and omits some. Of around 330,000 clones in the sample, about 92% were seen once. The chain recombines TRBV5-1 with TRBJ2-7, with 8 bases that match TRBD2. The sequenced sample was PBMCs or T cells enriched from blood (not recorded which). The clonotype was recovered from a man between 60 and 75 years old who had recovered from COVID-19. The CDR3 DNA follows: TGCGCCAGCAGCTATTCCGCAGCGGGAGCTATCTACGAGCAGTACTTC. Translating gives CASSYSAAGAIYEQYF.